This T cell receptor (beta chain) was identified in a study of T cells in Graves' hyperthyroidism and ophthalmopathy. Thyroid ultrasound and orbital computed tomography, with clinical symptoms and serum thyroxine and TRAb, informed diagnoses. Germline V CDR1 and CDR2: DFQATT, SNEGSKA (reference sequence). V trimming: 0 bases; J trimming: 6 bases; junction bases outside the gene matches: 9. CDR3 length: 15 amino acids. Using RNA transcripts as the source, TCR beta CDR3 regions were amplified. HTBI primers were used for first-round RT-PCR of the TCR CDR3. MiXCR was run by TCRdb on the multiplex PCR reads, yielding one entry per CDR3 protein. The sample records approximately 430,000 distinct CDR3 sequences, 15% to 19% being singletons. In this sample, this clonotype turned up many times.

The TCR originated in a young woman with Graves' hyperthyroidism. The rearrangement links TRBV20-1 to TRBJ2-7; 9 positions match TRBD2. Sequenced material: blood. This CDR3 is CSARDLAGDRGEQYF. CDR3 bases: TGCAGTGCTAGAGATTTAGCGGGAGATCGAGGCGAGCAGTACTTC.